Listed here are 24 T cell receptor beta chains from one sample, sequenced in a study of shared clonotypes between healthy human individuals. Profiled with immunoSEQ multiplex PCR; TCRdb holds only in-frame clones, not every one. The sample holds over a million clones, roughly 95% seen once. The sequencing sample was made of naive CD4+ T cells sorted from blood. Subset defined: CD45RA+ positively selected. The receptors stem from a man in his thirties or forties in good health.

This clone was seen just once. This rearrangement joins TRBV29-1 to TRBJ2-5, with TRBD2 identical over 15 bases. This CDR3 has 15 residues. Germline loops: CDR1 SQVTM, CDR2 ANQGSEA. The J segment lost 5 bases and the V segment lost 6 bases, leaving 7 bases of the junction unmatched. The CDR3 DNA is TGCAGCGTCGGAGGACTAGCGGGAGGGTATGAGACCCAGTACTTC. It translates to CSVGGLAGGYETQYF.

This clone was detected a few times. The CDR3 nucleotides are TGTGCCAGCAGCCTACCGTTGGGGGCGAATGAGCAGTTCTTC. Residues: CASSLPLGANEQFF. The V and J genes are TRBV7-9 and TRBJ2-1; perhaps TRBD1 as D (6 bases). The CDR3 has 14 residues. Trimming left V 5 bases short and J 7 bases short, with 15 bases between. Per the germline V gene, CDR1 is SEHNR and CDR2 is FQNEAQ (reference sequence).

Concerning this clone itself: Other DNA sequences in the same sample also yield this CDR3. The chain uses TRBV11-2 and TRBJ2-7, with D unclear. The CDR3 is 11 residues long. Germline CDR1 reads SGHAT; CDR2 reads FQNNGV. The V gene lost 5 bases and the J gene lost 2 bases, with 4 bases spanning the gap. The CDR3 bases are TGTGCCAGCAGCCCTGCCTACGAGCAGTACTTC. Protein: CASSPAYEQYF. The full variable domain, with the rest looked up from reference TRBV11-2 and TRBJ2-7, is EAGVAQSPRYKIIEKRQSVAFWCNPISGHATLYWYQQILGQGPKLLIQFQNNGVVDDSQLPKDRFSAERLKGVDSTLKIQPAKLEDSAVYLCASSPAYEQYFGPGTRLTVT.

J is TRBJ2-2 and V is TRBV19; 8 bases match TRBD2. The CDR3 has 17 amino acids. Germline V gives CDR1 LNHDA, CDR2 SQIVND (reference sequence). The junction had 11 bases not matched to a gene; V was cut back by 3 bases and J by 5 bases. CDR3 bases: TGTGCCAGTAGTATTTACGCACGGACTAGCTGGACCGGGGAGCTGTTTTTT. Amino acid sequence: CASSIYARTSWTGELFF.

The V and J genes are TRBV10-3 and TRBJ2-2; possible D gene TRBD1, 6 bases. The V and J ends lost 7 bases and 3 bases respectively, with 18 bases between them. CDR1 is ENHRY, CDR2 SYGVKD, per germline. CDR3 size: 16 residues. The DNA of the CDR3 is TGTGCCATCACCACTTCCGGACAGCAGTACACCGGGGAGCTGTTTTTT. Its protein product is CAITTSGQQYTGELFF.

This clone was counted only a few times. The rearrangement uses TRBV21-1 and TRBJ1-5; the table's D call, TRBD1, was not checked against the DNA. TRBV21-1 is deemed a pseudogene. The CDR3 is 17 amino acids. CDR3 bases: TGTGCCAGCAGCAAAGCGTTTTACAGGGGGCTACGGCAGCCCCAGCATTTT. Translated: CASSKAFYRGLRQPQHF.

The rearrangement joins TRBV30 to TRBJ2-7; the D is unclear. Per germline, CDR1 GTSNPN and CDR2 SVGIG (reference sequence). Trimming left V 1 base short and J 3 bases short, with 7 bases between. The CDR3 spans 12 residues. CDR3 in DNA: TGTGCCTGGAGTGATCTAGTCTACGAGCAGTACTTC. It codes for CAWSDLVYEQYF.

This chain links TRBV7-2 with TRBJ2-7; maybe TRBD1 (6 bases). V lost 1 base to trimming and J lost 1 base, with 17 bases between them. This CDR3 is 17 amino acids long. Germline CDR1 is SGHTA and CDR2 is FQGNSA. CDR3 protein: CASSLGQSIRGSYEQYF. In DNA, the CDR3 is TGTGCCAGCAGCTTAGGACAGTCCATAAGGGGGTCCTACGAGCAGTACTTC. Drawing the rest from reference TRBV7-2 and TRBJ2-7, the complete variable domain is GAGVSQSPSNKVTEKGKDVELRCDPISGHTALYWYRQSLGQGLEFLIYFQGNSAPDKSGLPSDRFSAERTGGSVSTLTIQRTQQEDSAVYLCASSLGQSIRGSYEQYFGPGTRLTVT.

This clone has just one count. V and J are TRBV7-9 and TRBJ2-4; unclear D gene. V shed 4 bases and J shed 1 base, with 17 bases lying between them. Germline V lookup: CDR1 SEHNR, CDR2 FQNEAQ (reference sequence). The CDR3 has 17 residues. The DNA of the CDR3 is TGTGCCAGCAGCTCTCTCCAAGAACCTCGTGCCAAAAACATTCAGTACTTC. This encodes CASSSLQEPRAKNIQYF.

Turning to this clone: Other DNA variants within this sample encode the same CDR3. V gene TRBV28 combines with J gene TRBJ2-6; TRBD2 might be the D (5 bases). This CDR3 is 15 amino acids long. Germline-derived CDR1 and CDR2 are MDHEN and SYDVKM. The V and J ends lost 3 bases and 0 bases respectively, with 6 bases between them. The CDR3 DNA reads TGTGCCAGCAGTTTGGGGAGCTCTGGGGCCAACGTCCTGACTTTC. It yields the protein CASSLGSSGANVLTF.

A remark on this clone: The sample holds other DNA sequences that translate to the same CDR3. This chain uses TRBV7-9 with TRBJ2-1; D is ambiguous. The CDR3 is made up of 13 amino acids. V was pared by 8 bases and J by 6 bases, with 14 bases between. Germline V gene data show CDR1 as SEHNR and CDR2 as FQNEAQ (reference sequence). CDR3 in amino acids: CASSPPSGNEQFF. The CDR3 nucleotides read TGTGCCAGCTCCCCCCCCTCAGGCAATGAGCAGTTCTTC.

Only one count was recorded for this clone. The chain uses TRBV15 and TRBJ1-5; D ambiguous. The V gene lost 1 base and the J gene lost 5 bases, with 6 bases spanning the gap. The CDR3 runs 13 residues. Per germline, CDR1 LNHNV and CDR2 YYDKDF (reference sequence). CDR3 loop: CATSRALYQPQHF. CDR3 nucleotide sequence: TGTGCCACCAGCAGAGCTCTCTATCAGCCCCAGCATTTT.

The chain combines TRBV18 with TRBJ2-7, with 10 bases identical to TRBD2. This CDR3 spans 16 amino acids. Germline CDR1 and CDR2: KGHSH and LQKENI. The junction had 10 bases not matched to a gene; V was cut back by 6 bases and J by 2 bases. CDR3 nucleotide sequence: TGTGCCAGCTCCCGCTCGACTAGCGGGCTAACCTACGAGCAGTACTTC. Translating gives CASSRSTSGLTYEQYF.

The V call is TRBV4-2, the J call TRBJ1-5, with 7 bases matching TRBD1. The CDR3 has 14 residues. CDR1 LGHNA and CDR2 YNFKEQ come from the germline V gene. V shed 3 bases, J shed 5 bases, and the junction held 4 bases outside the gene matches. For the CDR3, the DNA is TGTGCCAGCAGCCAGGGACAGCAGGATCAGCCCCAGCATTTT. Translated, it gives CASSQGQQDQPQHF.

This clone occurred once. This rearrangement joins TRBV5-1 to TRBJ2-7; 10 positions agree with TRBD1. V lost 4 bases and J lost 5; bases outside the gene matches: 9. This CDR3 has 15 amino acids. From germline, CDR1 is SGHRS and CDR2 YFSETQ. In DNA, the CDR3 is TGCGCCAGCAGCCAAAGCGGGACAGGGGTAAACGAGCAGTACTTC. Translating gives CASSQSGTGVNEQYF.

The gene calls are TRBV30 and TRBJ2-5, with D possibly being TRBD2 (6 bases). Germline loops: CDR1 GTSNPN, CDR2 SVGIG (reference sequence). Between the trimmed V and J ends, which lost 0 bases and 1 base, there was a span of 9 bases. The CDR3 runs 14 residues. In DNA, the CDR3 is TGTGCCTGGAGTGTAGTAGCGGCCCAAGAGACCCAGTACTTC. It encodes CAWSVVAAQETQYF. Looking up the rest from reference TRBV30 and TRBJ2-5 gives the full variable domain: SQTIHQWPATLVQPVGSPLSLECTVEGTSNPNLYWYRQAAGRGLQLLFYSVGIGQISSEVPQNLSASRPQDRQFILSSKKLLLSDSGFYLCAWSVVAAQETQYFGPGTRLLVL.

This chain's CDR3 is CASSPLWGGANYGYTF. DNA for the CDR3: TGCGCCAGCAGCCCTCTTTGGGGGGGAGCTAACTATGGCTACACCTTC. The chain has TRBV4-1 and TRBJ1-2; D perhaps matches TRBD1 (5 bases). Trimming removed 4 bases at V and 0 bases at J, with 15 bases between. Germline-derived CDR1 and CDR2 are MGHRA and YSYEKL. CDR3 length: 16 amino acids.

The chain uses TRBV28 and TRBJ1-2; D remains ambiguous. V dropped 5 bases and J dropped 1 base, with 11 bases sitting between them. Germline CDR1 reads MDHEN; CDR2 reads SYDVKM. The CDR3 extends over 14 amino acids. In DNA, the CDR3 is TGTGCCAGCAGTCCCAAACCCGGTAACTATGGCTACACCTTC. Its protein product is CASSPKPGNYGYTF.

As for this clone: Other DNA variants within this sample encode the same CDR3. The chain employs TRBV9 and TRBJ1-2; 7 bases are shared with TRBD1. The CDR3 loop spans 14 amino acids. The germline CDR1 and CDR2 sequences are SGDLS and YYNGEE. The J segment lost 0 bases and the V segment lost 4 bases, leaving 3 bases of the junction unmatched. In nucleotides, the CDR3 is TGTGCCAGCAGCCCGGGACAGACTAACTATGGCTACACCTTC. Translating it yields CASSPGQTNYGYTF.

The rearrangement links TRBV5-6 to TRBJ2-2; D may correspond to TRBD1 or TRBD2 (5 bases each). Germline V CDR1 and CDR2: SGHDT, YYEEEE. V lost 2 bases and J 6 bases, leaving 14 bases between the germline ends. This CDR3 spans 15 amino acids. The CDR3 reads CASSLRARGAGELFF. The CDR3 bases are TGTGCCAGCAGCTTAAGGGCACGGGGCGCCGGGGAGCTGTTTTTT.

V is TRBV19 and J is TRBJ1-3; D gene ambiguous. Trimming removed 5 bases at V and 8 bases at J, with 13 bases between. The CDR3 extends over 13 amino acids. The germline V gene has CDR1 LNHDA and CDR2 SQIVND (reference sequence). The CDR3: CASSGGLGDTIYF. In DNA form, the CDR3 reads TGTGCCAGTAGTGGAGGCCTTGGTGACACCATATATTTT. Full variable domain (missing parts from reference TRBV19 and TRBJ1-3): DGGITQSPKYLFRKEGQNVTLSCEQNLNHDAMYWYRQDPGQGLRLIYYSQIVNDFQKGDIAEGYSVSREKKESFPLTVTSAQKNPTAFYLCASSGGLGDTIYFGEGSWLTVV.

The chain combines TRBV18 with TRBJ2-2; maybe TRBD1 (6 bases). Germline-derived CDR1 and CDR2 are KGHSH and LQKENI. The CDR3 covers 15 residues. Trimming stripped 3 bases from V and 5 bases from J, with 13 bases between. The CDR3 DNA follows: TGTGCCAGCTCACCGGACAGTCTTAGGACCGGGGAGCTGTTTTTT. Translation gives CASSPDSLRTGELFF.

The CDR3 coding sequence is TGTGCCAGCAGTACTCAGACTAGCGGGAGCACAGATACGCAGTATTTT. Amino acids: CASSTQTSGSTDTQYF. This chain uses TRBV27 with TRBJ2-3; the match to TRBD2 covers 10 bases. V was pared by 5 bases and J by 0 bases, with 5 bases of the junction left unmatched. Germline CDR1 MNHEY, CDR2 SMNVEV (reference sequence). The CDR3 is made up of 16 amino acids.

The V and J genes are TRBV5-1 and TRBJ2-7, with 14 bases matching TRBD2. CDR3 length: 18 amino acids. CDR1 and CDR2 from the germline V gene are SGHRS and YFSETQ. Trimming removed 4 bases from V and 0 bases from J; junction bases left unmatched: 9. This CDR3 reads CASSPGTSGSSYSYEQYF. CDR3 sequence (DNA): TGCGCCAGCAGCCCTGGGACTAGCGGGAGTTCTTACTCCTACGAGCAGTACTTC.